The T cell receptor beta chain under discussion was sequenced for a study of Graves' ophthalmopathy and Graves' hyperthyroidism. In the case of this clonotype: As yet, its antigen is unknown.

In this cohort, patients with other autoimmune diseases, uncontrolled infections, pregnancy or lactation were excluded. The CDR3 sequence is 15 residues long. Germline V gene data show CDR1 as SEHNR and CDR2 as FQNEAQ (reference sequence). Trimming took 5 bases from V and 2 from J, leaving 15 bases between them. Scientists amplified the TCR beta CDR3 regions from RNA transcripts. The library came from an HTBI-primed first-round RT-PCR and a second-round multiplex PCR. TCRdb reanalysed the multiplex PCR reads using MiXCR and keeps one entry per CDR3 protein. The sample holds about 740,000 distinct CDR3 sequences, around 40% seen once. Study-wide results and limits: Using 13 signatures, a model distinguished ophthalmopathy from stable hyperthyroidism, reaching about 87% sensitivity and 81.08% specificity.

The rearrangement links TRBV7-9 to TRBJ1-2, with unresolved D. Sequencing used peripheral blood. This receptor was taken from an adult man with Graves' ophthalmopathy. CDR3 DNA: TGTGCCAGCAGCCACCAGAGGGCGGGGAACTATGGCTACACCTTC. Translated, it gives CASSHQRAGNYGYTF.